This TCR beta chain was identified during a study of blood T cell repertoires in COVID-19. Study in general: Samples representing acute and convalescent COVID-19 were sourced from the United States, Italy and Spain. Sources were T cells, B-cell-depleted T cells, or PBMCs; the material itself was cDNA or gDNA.

Seattle's enrolled individuals joined amid active infection and were then monitored longitudinally. V was trimmed by 3 bases and J by 0 bases, leaving 9 bases between them. This CDR3 contains 14 residues. Germline loops: CDR1 DFQATT, CDR2 SNEGSKA (reference sequence). Repertoires were generated with immunoSEQ multiplex PCR, while TCRdb's copy carries only in-frame clones and drops some. The table lists about 69,000 clones, about 90% of them singletons, with approximately 15% in the top ten. This receptor was identified in a man aged 40-49 years with COVID-19, enrolled during active disease. This chain joins TRBV20-1 and TRBJ2-1, with no clear D. Sequencing input: peripheral blood. The CDR3 loop is CSASVPNSYNEQFF. DNA for the CDR3: TGCAGTGCTAGTGTCCCCAACTCCTACAATGAGCAGTTCTTC.